These 7 T cell receptor beta chains came from one sample sequenced in a study of shared clonotypes between healthy human individuals. Profiling relied on immunoSEQ multiplex PCR, and the TCRdb table lists in-frame clones only, not all of them. The data contain some 470,000 clones, 76% of them singletons. Specimen: PBMCs. These receptors came from a woman aged 40 to 55 in good health. Some clones in this sample may be carry-over from other donors' samples.

The sample holds many counts of this clone. The CDR3 DNA reads TGTGCCAGTAGTTATTCGGGGAGCTCCTACAATGAGCAGTTCTTC. Translated, it gives CASSYSGSSYNEQFF. This rearrangement joins TRBV19 to TRBJ2-1, with a weak D call TRBD2 (5 bases). The V gene's germline CDR1 is LNHDA and CDR2 SQIVND (reference sequence). This CDR3 comprises 15 residues. The V end was cut by 5 bases, the J end by 0 bases, with 11 bases between.

This chain joins TRBV11-3 and TRBJ1-3; 8 bases are shared with TRBD1. This CDR3 has 18 residues. The germline gives CDR1 SGHNT, CDR2 YENEEA. Germline trimming cut 2 bases from V and 3 bases from J; bases unmatched to any gene: 12. The CDR3 DNA follows: TGTGCCAGCAGCTTAACGTTAAGGCAGGGGGCTTGTGGAAACACCATATATTTT. This sequence encodes CASSLTLRQGACGNTIYF.

The chain employs TRBV15 and TRBJ1-2; unclear D gene. With 3 bases removed from V and 5 bases from J, the gap between germline ends came to 16 bases. This CDR3 has 15 residues. Germline V lookup: CDR1 LNHNV, CDR2 YYDKDF (reference sequence). CDR3 region: CATSRGKPSEYGYTF. Written as DNA, the CDR3 is TGTGCCACCAGCAGGGGAAAGCCCTCGGAATATGGCTACACCTTC.

V usage is TRBV12-2 and J usage is TRBJ2-1; TRBD1 was called by the table and not checked on the DNA. TRBV12-2 is a documented pseudogene. CDR3 size: 18 residues. CDR3 nucleotides: TGTGCAAGTCGCTTAGGGGGACAGGGGCAGAGCTCCTACAATGAGCAGTTCTTC. This gives the protein CASRLGGQGQSSYNEQFF.

The chain carries TRBV7-8 and TRBJ2-7; 8 nucleotides match TRBD1. The CDR3 contains 15 residues. Germline CDR1 and CDR2: SGHVS and FQNEAQ. With 3 bases clipped from V and 2 bases from J, the junction kept 6 bases outside the gene matches. The CDR3 sequence is CASSFPTTGAYEQYF. DNA for the CDR3: TGTGCCAGCAGCTTCCCGACGACAGGGGCCTACGAGCAGTACTTC.

The chain recombines TRBV5-5 with TRBJ2-6; no definite D call. Germline V lookup: CDR1 SGHKS, CDR2 YYEKEE (reference sequence). With 0 bases removed from V and 5 bases from J, the gap between germline ends came to 18 bases. This CDR3 has 18 amino acids. CDR3 amino acids: CASSLVVSKTLWANVLTF. CDR3 DNA sequence: TGTGCCAGCAGCTTGGTGGTCAGTAAAACCCTCTGGGCCAACGTCCTGACTTTC.

This clone came up a few times. The J gene is TRBJ2-1, the V gene TRBV7-9; TRBD2 matches 10 bases. CDR1 and CDR2 (germline): SEHNR, FQNEAQ (reference sequence). Trimming took 5 bases from V and 8 from J; bases not matched to a gene: 9. The CDR3 contains 15 residues. The CDR3 region has the DNA TGTGCCAGCAGCACGCGGTCTAGCGGGAGCGATGAGCAGTTCTTC. This codes for CASSTRSSGSDEQFF.